The 23 T cell receptor beta chains in this list originate from one sample, sequenced in a study of CD8+CD57+ T cells in acquired aplastic anemia. Whoever was chosen for sequencing had shown CD8+CD57+ cell expansion by flow cytometry. Profiling of TCR beta VDJ combinations and CDR3 sequences used genomic DNA as template. TCRdb recomputed calls from the reads with MiXCR, one row per CDR3 protein. This sample has roughly 250,000 distinct CDR3 sequences; approximately 86% occur once, and the top ten carry less than 50%. What was sequenced was sorted CD4+, CD8+, or CD8+CD57+ T cells (not recorded which) from PBMCs. All receptors come from a human donor with aplastic anemia.

V and J are TRBV19 and TRBJ2-3; the D is unclear. The end of the DNA is better explained by TRBJ1-5, so the J call may be wrong. Germline CDR1 LNHDA, CDR2 SQIVND (reference sequence). This CDR3 region has 12 residues. The CDR3 reads CASGEGSQTQHF. The CDR3 DNA reads as TGTGCCAGCGGCGAAGGGTCACAGACCCAGCATTTT.

The V gene is TRBV7-8, the J gene TRBJ2-7; D is possibly TRBD1 (5 bases). Trimming took off 8 bases at V and 3 bases at J, with 11 bases between the two ends. Germline V gene lookup returns CDR1 SGHVS and CDR2 FQNEAQ. This CDR3 comprises 12 residues. CDR3 amino acids: CASPQDSYEQYF. The CDR3 DNA sequence: TGTGCCAGCCCACAAGACAGCTACGAGCAGTACTTC.

A single count supports this clonotype. Compared with germline, one end of the junction differs, possibly owing to a read error. The chain employs TRBV7-2 and TRBJ2-2; 7 bases line up with TRBD2. CDR3 size: 15 residues. CDR1 is SGHTA and CDR2 is FQGNSA in the germline V gene. In DNA form, the CDR3 reads TGTGCCAGCAGCTTGGCGGGGGTGGCAGATACGGAGTTGTTTTTT. Its protein is CASSLAGVADTELFF.

The gene calls are TRBV7-8 and TRBJ2-7; maybe TRBD2 (6 bases). This CDR3 has 16 residues. Trimming removed 0 bases at V and 10 bases at J, with 22 bases between. Per germline, CDR1 SGHVS and CDR2 FQNEAQ. Written as DNA, the CDR3 is TGTGCCAGCAGCTTAGCGGGAGGCCGCGGTACGCAGTATCAGTACGTC. It yields the protein CASSLAGGRGTQYQYV.

This clonotype was seen once. A read error may account for a junction end that differs from germline. The chain carries TRBV9 and TRBJ1-2, with 9 positions matching TRBD1. The CDR3 sequence is 15 residues long. Germline V lookup: CDR1 SGDLS, CDR2 YYNGEE. The CDR3 DNA follows: TGTGCCAGCAGCTTAACAGGGGGCGCGCACTATGGTTACACCTTC. Its protein is CASSLTGGAHYGYTF. The full variable domain, rest sourced from reference TRBV9 and TRBJ1-2, is DSGVTQTPKHLITATGQRVTLRCSPRSGDLSVYWYQQSLDQGLQFLIQYYNGEERAKGNILERFSAQQFPDLHSELNLSSLELGDSALYFCASSLTGGAHYGYTFGSGTRLTVV.

Regarding this clonotype: Since the CDR3 does not end with the conserved phenylalanine or tryptophan, this likely comes from a read error. Because the CDR3's place on the DNA is in doubt, the DNA is left out and the CDR3 is given as listed by TCRdb. The gene calls are TRBV7-8 and TRBJ1-2; TRBD1 is the table's D call, not checked against the DNA. 13 amino acids form the CDR3, both terminal residues included. Germline V lookup: CDR1 SGHVS, CDR2 FQNEAQ. The CDR3 here is CASSGDADGGATS.

J is TRBJ2-1 and V is TRBV11-2; D might be TRBD1 (5 bases). Judging by the DNA end, TRBJ2-7 fits better; the J call may be wrong. Per the germline V gene, CDR1 is SGHAT and CDR2 is FQNNGV. CDR3 length: 14 residues. This chain's CDR3 is CASSLDLGAREQYF. The DNA for the CDR3 is TGTGCCAGCAGCTTAGATCTAGGGGCTCGGGAGCAGTACTTC.

In its sample, this clonotype was seen once. One end of the junction does not line up with germline, which may come from a read error. V is TRBV2 and J is TRBJ1-1; D might be TRBD1 (6 bases). CDR3 size: 15 residues. Germline CDR1 and CDR2: SNHLY and FYNNEI. The CDR3 bases are TGTGCCAGCGGGGAGGTGGGGGGGGCGAACCCTGAAGCTTTCTTT. It is translated as CASGEVGGANPEAFF. Using reference TRBV2 and TRBJ1-1 for the parts outside the CDR3, the full variable domain is EPEVTQTPSHQVTQMGQEVILRCVPISNHLYFYWYRQILGQKVEFLVSFYNNEISEKSEIFDDQFSVERPDGSNFTLKIRSTKLEDSAMYFCASGEVGGANPEAFFGQGTRLTVV.

V and J are TRBV7-3 and TRBJ2-1; 8 bases fit TRBD2. CDR1 SGHTA and CDR2 FQGTGA come from the germline V gene. V lost 6 bases, J lost 8 bases, and 15 bases stayed unmatched. The CDR3 has 16 residues. CDR3 in DNA: TGTGCCAGCAGTTTTCCCGGGACTTCGGGAGGGGATGAGCAGTTCTTC. Protein: CASSFPGTSGGDEQFF.

The CDR3 sequence: CASSQGGGRPTSSQFF. CDR3 sequence (DNA): TGTGCCAGCAGCCAGGGGGGGGGACGACCTACGAGCAGTCAGTTCTTC. The V gene is TRBV7-2, the J gene TRBJ2-1; either TRBD1 or TRBD2 may fit D (7 bases each). Germline V CDR1 and CDR2: SGHTA, FQGNSA. This CDR3 comprises 16 residues. The V and J ends lost 5 bases and 13 bases respectively, with 27 bases between them.

Comments on this clonotype: One end of the junction does not line up with germline, which may come from a read error. The chain is built from TRBV19 and TRBJ2-3; D is perhaps TRBD1 or TRBD2 (5 bases each). The CDR3 is 15 amino acids. Germline V lookup: CDR1 LNHDA, CDR2 SQIVND (reference sequence). CDR3 coding DNA: TGTGCCAGCAGCCCCGCTAACGGGGCCGAGGATGCGCAGTACTTT. Amino acids: CASSPANGAEDAQYF.

Regarding this clonotype: One junction end disagrees with the germline gene, perhaps due to a read error. The chain's CDR3 is CASSVGAGVDEQYF. In DNA, the CDR3 is TGTGCCAGCAGCGTAGGGGCGGGTGTTGATGAGCAGTATTTC. The V and J genes are TRBV7-8 and TRBJ2-1; D may match TRBD1 or TRBD2 (5 bases each). There are 14 residues in the CDR3. Germline V CDR1 and CDR2: SGHVS, FQNEAQ.

This chain uses TRBV11-1 with TRBJ1-5; D gene ambiguous. CDR3 size: 14 residues. From germline, CDR1 is SGHAT and CDR2 FQDESV (reference sequence). V lost 4 bases to trimming and J lost 5 bases, with 12 bases between them. CDR3 residues: CASSSGLRDQPQHF. The CDR3 bases are TGTGCCAGCAGCTCCGGACTGAGAGATCAGCCCCAGCATTTT.

This clonotype was detected once. The CDR3 carries no conserved terminal phenylalanine or tryptophan, so it likely arises from a read error. This chain links TRBV7-9 with TRBJ2-4, with 7 bases that match TRBD2. V shed 3 bases and J 13 bases; nucleotides not matched to a gene: 6. This CDR3 is built from 12 residues. Per germline, CDR1 SEHNR and CDR2 FQNEAQ (reference sequence). The CDR3 DNA follows: TGTGCCAGCAGCTTCGCAGCGGGAACGCAGTACGAC. It translates to CASSFAAGTQYD.

On this clonotype itself: It may be a read error: a sequence one base away is much more abundant. The rearrangement links TRBV15 to TRBJ2-3, with 13 bases that match TRBD2. The CDR3 length is 21 residues. The germline CDR1 and CDR2 sequences are LNHNV and YYDKDF (reference sequence). The CDR3 DNA follows: TGTGCCACCAGCGCTCTTCTCCCGGGACTAGCGGGGTTATCTAGCACAGATACGCAGTCTTTT. It yields the protein CATSALLPGLAGLSSTDTQSF. Drawing the rest from reference TRBV15 and TRBJ2-3, the complete variable domain is DAMVIQNPRYQVTQFGKPVTLSCSQTLNHNVMYWYQQKSSQAPKLLFHYYDKDFNNEADTPDNFQSRRPNTSFCFLDIRSPGLGDTAMYLCATSALLPGLAGLSSTDTQSFGPGTRLTVL.

V gene TRBV15 combines with J gene TRBJ2-7; D is undetermined. V gave up 5 bases and J gave up 10 bases, with 21 bases separating them. Germline lookup yields CDR1 LNHNV and CDR2 YYDKDF (reference sequence). This CDR3 region has 14 residues. CDR3: CATSGRSVAEAQYF. CDR3 DNA: TGTGCCACCAGCGGCCGCAGCGTGGCCGAGGCCCAGTACTTC.

Turning to this clonotype: The junction departs from the called germline gene at one end, perhaps through a read error. The chain employs TRBV19 and TRBJ1-3; the D is unclear. Looked up from germline, CDR1 is LNHDA and CDR2 is SQIVND (reference sequence). The CDR3 is 15 amino acids. The CDR3 sequence: CASSVGGTPTNTKYF. CDR3 in DNA: TGTGCCAGTAGCGTAGGTGGCACTCCAACGAACACCAAATATTTT.

Regarding this clonotype: Being one base from a much bigger clone, this may be a read error. The chain combines TRBV13 with TRBJ2-3; possible D gene TRBD1, 5 bases. V gave up 1 base and J gave up 10 bases, with 15 bases separating them. Germline CDR1 PRHDT, CDR2 FYEKMQ (reference sequence). The CDR3 runs to 14 residues. CDR3 protein: CASSLVAWGNAQYF. For the CDR3, the DNA is TGTGCCAGCAGCTTAGTGGCCTGGGGCAATGCGCAGTATTTT.

The CDR3 sequence is CASSYTGSTGELFF. CDR3 sequence (DNA): TGCGCCAGCAGCTACACGGGGTCCACCGGGGAGCTGTTTTTT. The chain joins TRBV4-3 to TRBJ2-2; D might be TRBD2 (5 bases). Germline values: CDR1 LGHNA, CDR2 YSLEER. V was clipped by 5 bases and J by 4 bases, with 11 bases between them. The CDR3 is 14 residues long.

The rearrangement uses TRBV7-2 and TRBJ2-4; D gene ambiguous. The CDR3 has 18 amino acids. Germline V gene data show CDR1 as SGHTA and CDR2 as FQGNSA. V was cut by 1 base and J by 1 base, with 17 bases left in between. The CDR3 nucleotides read TGTGCCAGCAGCTTAGAGGGCAAAGTTGATTCGGCCAAAAACATTCAGTACTTC. Its protein is CASSLEGKVDSAKNIQYF.

The sample holds a few counts of this clonotype. The V call is TRBV6-5, the J call TRBJ2-7, with D possibly matching TRBD2 (6 bases). CDR3 length equals 13 residues. Trimming pared 9 bases from V and 3 bases from J, leaving 15 bases between. From germline, CDR1 is MNHEY and CDR2 SVGAGI. The CDR3 loop reads CASSGWEDYEQYF. The DNA for the CDR3 is TGTGCCAGTAGTGGATGGGAGGACTACGAGCAGTACTTC.

The V gene is TRBV19, the J gene TRBJ1-6; D may be TRBD1 (6 bases). Deletions cut 2 bases from V and 9 bases from J, with 8 bases between. Germline values: CDR1 LNHDA, CDR2 SQIVND (reference sequence). The CDR3 extends over 13 amino acids. The CDR3 here is CASSIQGISPLHF. The CDR3 DNA follows: TGTGCCAGTAGTATACAGGGGATTTCACCCCTCCACTTT.

Comment on this clonotype: Likely a read error: the CDR3 ends without its conserved phenylalanine or tryptophan. Because the CDR3's place on the DNA is in doubt, the DNA is left out and the CDR3 is given as listed by TCRdb. The gene calls are TRBV7-8 and TRBJ2-3; the table's D call, TRBD2, has no DNA check behind it. The CDR3 length is 13 residues, termini included. Germline V gene lookup returns CDR1 SGHVS and CDR2 FQNEAQ. CDR3 loop: CASSDGPNDTPHS.